This T cell receptor beta chain was profiled in a study of shared clonotypes between healthy human individuals. As for the study in general: The composition of the donors was a couple of women and a few men aged 18 to 49.

Investigators spread the genomic DNA of each subset evenly over several immunoSEQ plates. Some clones are missing from TCRdb's copy, which holds only in-frame ones; the method was immunoSEQ multiplex PCR. The sample yields about 2 million clones, around 95% seen once. Those who donated, Caucasian adults without exception, all lived in Nashville, Tennessee. It was into CD45RA+ naive and CD45RA-negative memory subsets that the CD4+ cells were split. CDR3 length: 14 residues. V lost 6 bases, J lost 4 bases, and 8 bases stayed unmatched. This TCR came from a man between 18 and 35 years old in good health. Sequencing was performed on naive CD4+ T cells sorted from blood. Subset here: CD45RA+ positively selected. The V gene is TRBV5-3, the J gene TRBJ2-7, with 9 bases identical to TRBD2. TRBV5-3 is marked as an open reading frame, function uncertain. CDR3: CARMPSGRRYEQYF. Written as DNA, the CDR3 is TGTGCCAGAATGCCCAGCGGGAGGAGATACGAGCAGTACTTC.